The 16 T cell receptor beta chains in this list originate from one sample, sequenced in a study of breast tumors, draining lymph nodes, adjacent tissues. MiXCR, run by TCRdb on the multiplex PCR reads, gives a single entry per CDR3 protein. In the table there are 20,000 to 30,000 distinct CDR3 sequences, about 24% of which are singletons. The sequencing sample was made of breast tumor tissue. These receptors were collected from a female donor with breast cancer. Some clones in this sample may be carry-over from other donors' samples.

In this sample, this clonotype turned up many times. The chain has TRBV28 and TRBJ1-6; D ambiguous. In germline, CDR1 is MDHEN, CDR2 SYDVKM. This CDR3 comprises 15 residues. V lost 5 bases, J lost 2 bases, and 10 bases lay in between. The CDR3 protein is CASSPTEAYNSPLHF. CDR3 nucleotide sequence: TGTGCCAGCAGTCCTACGGAGGCCTATAATTCACCCCTCCACTTT.

V is TRBV2 and J is TRBJ2-5; 8 bases align to TRBD2. This CDR3 has 15 residues. Losses at the gene ends were 6 bases for V and 0 bases for J; bases not matched to a gene: 6. CDR1 is SNHLY and CDR2 is FYNNEI in the germline V gene. The CDR3 nucleotides are TGTGCCAGCAGACCGACTAGCGACTACCAAGAGACCCAGTACTTC. This encodes CASRPTSDYQETQYF.

This clonotype was seen a few times. Just one base apart from a much larger clone, this may be a read error. The chain combines TRBV28 with TRBJ2-7; no clear D gene. This CDR3 contains 12 residues. The V gene's germline CDR1 is MDHEN and CDR2 SYDVKM. CDR3 DNA: TGTGCCAGCAGTTCCTACTACTACGAGCGGTACTTC. Residues: CASSSYYYERYF.

This clonotype came up many times. The chain links TRBV9 to TRBJ2-3; no definite D call. The germline V gene encodes CDR1 SGDLS and CDR2 YYNGEE. CDR3 length: 14 amino acids. Between the trimmed V and J ends, which lost 3 bases and 5 bases, there was a span of 13 bases. CDR3 sequence reads: CASSAHTDGDTQYF. The CDR3 nucleotides read TGTGCCAGCAGCGCACACACTGACGGAGATACGCAGTATTTT.

This clonotype was found many times. One junction end disagrees with the germline gene, perhaps due to a read error. The chain is built from TRBV7-6 and TRBJ2-1; weak D call: TRBD1 (5 bases). There are 16 residues in the CDR3. Germline V lookup: CDR1 SGHVS, CDR2 FNYEAQ. This chain's CDR3 is CASSCRVGQCNNEQLF. For the CDR3, the DNA is TGTGCCAGCAGCTGCCGGGTGGGGCAATGCAACAATGAGCAGCTCTTC. Using reference TRBV7-6 and TRBJ2-1 for the parts outside the CDR3, the full variable domain is GAGVSQSPRYKVTKRGQDVALRCDPISGHVSLYWYRQALGQGPEFLTYFNYEAQQDKSGLPNDRFSAERPEGSISTLTIQRTEQRDSAMYRCASSCRVGQCNNEQLFGPGTRLTVL.

Details on this clonotype: The DNA is omitted, as the CDR3 cannot be located on it reliably, and the CDR3 follows TCRdb's listing. V is TRBV5-1 and J is TRBJ2-7; the table's D call, TRBD2, has no DNA check behind it. Inclusive of both ends, the CDR3 amounts to 24 amino acids. Germline-derived CDR1 and CDR2 are SGHRS and YFSETQ. The CDR3 sequence: CASTSGRDTQYFGPGTRLNYEQYV.

This clonotype occurred many times. The chain uses TRBV4-1 and TRBJ2-1, with D perhaps matching TRBD1 or TRBD2 (5 bases each). V lost 3 bases, J lost 3 bases, and 18 bases lay in between. Germline lookup yields CDR1 MGHRA and CDR2 YSYEKL. The CDR3 consists of 17 residues. CDR3 residues: CASSQGEGFPNYNEQFF. The CDR3 DNA sequence: TGCGCCAGCAGCCAGGGGGAAGGTTTTCCCAACTACAATGAGCAGTTCTTC.

The rearrangement links TRBV2 to TRBJ2-7; 9 positions match TRBD1. There are 14 residues in the CDR3. Trimming took 8 bases from V and 2 from J; bases not matched to a gene: 7. Germline V gene lookup returns CDR1 SNHLY and CDR2 FYNNEI. This CDR3 reads CASETGGPTYEQYF. DNA of the CDR3: TGTGCCAGCGAAACAGGGGGCCCAACCTACGAGCAGTACTTC.

This clonotype came up many times. The chain couples TRBV7-2 to TRBJ2-4; perhaps D is TRBD1 or TRBD2 (5 bases each). The CDR3 spans 16 residues. From germline, CDR1 is SGHTA and CDR2 FQGNSA. The germline V and J ends were trimmed by 3 bases and 6 bases, with 18 bases remaining between them. The CDR3: CASSFGGYRTTNIQYF. The CDR3 bases are TGTGCCAGCAGCTTTGGGGGTTATCGGACGACAAACATTCAGTACTTC.

This clonotype was found many times. The V gene is TRBV10-3, the J gene TRBJ2-4; 8 bases match TRBD2. The CDR3 covers 15 residues. Germline CDR1 reads ENHRY; CDR2 reads SYGVKD. V trimming: 0 bases; J trimming: 8 bases; junction bases outside the gene matches: 6. CDR3 coding DNA: TGTGCCATCAGTGAGTCGGTTCCGGGAGGGGACATTCAGTACTTC. Residues: CAISESVPGGDIQYF.

This clonotype was observed at least ten times. J is TRBJ2-1 and V is TRBV11-2; a weak D match, TRBD2 (6 bases). V was cut by 1 base and J by 10 bases, with 14 bases left in between. CDR3 length: 14 residues. Germline V gene lookup returns CDR1 SGHAT and CDR2 FQNNGV. CDR3 nucleotide sequence: TGTGCCAGCAGCTTAGCGGGAGTCCGGCGGGAGCAGTTCTTC. This gives the protein CASSLAGVRREQFF.

This clonotype was recorded at least ten times. V gene TRBV7-6 combines with J gene TRBJ1-2, with 10 bases fitting TRBD1. V dropped 1 base and J dropped 5; count of bases not matched to a gene: 4. CDR1 is SGHVS, CDR2 FNYEAQ, per germline. The CDR3 sequence is 15 residues long. The CDR3 is CASSLETGGKYGYTF. The CDR3 DNA reads as TGTGCCAGCAGCTTAGAGACAGGGGGCAAGTATGGCTACACCTTC. The whole variable domain, remainder taken from reference TRBV7-6 and TRBJ1-2, is GAGVSQSPRYKVTKRGQDVALRCDPISGHVSLYWYRQALGQGPEFLTYFNYEAQQDKSGLPNDRFSAERPEGSISTLTIQRTEQRDSAMYRCASSLETGGKYGYTFGSGTRLTVV.

The table lists this clonotype with many counts. The V gene is TRBV5-1, the J gene TRBJ1-4, with D possibly matching TRBD1 (5 bases). Germline values: CDR1 SGHRS, CDR2 YFSETQ. Trimming shortened V by 5 bases and J by 5 bases, and 16 bases separated the two germline ends. This CDR3 has 15 residues. In nucleotides, the CDR3 is TGCGCCAGCAGTAGAAGCAGGGACCCCAATGAAAAACTGTTTTTT. It codes for CASSRSRDPNEKLFF.

Comments on this clonotype: A clone one base away is much larger, so this may be a read error. The rearrangement uses TRBV3-1 and TRBJ2-1; 8 nucleotides agree with TRBD2. The length of the CDR3 is 18 residues. Germline lookup yields CDR1 LGHDT and CDR2 YNNKEL (reference sequence). The CDR3 region has the DNA TGTGCCAGCAGCCATTTCTTACTAGCGGCACGATCCTACAATGAGCGGTTCTTC. Translated, it gives CASSHFLLAARSYNERFF.

This clonotype was recorded at least ten times. The rearrangement links TRBV3-1 to TRBJ1-2, with D tentatively TRBD1 (5 bases). This CDR3 is 17 amino acids long. Trimming cost V 2 bases and J 0 bases, with 16 bases left between them. Germline V gene lookup returns CDR1 LGHDT and CDR2 YNNKEL (reference sequence). CDR3 amino acids: CASSQLWDQRTNYGYTF. The CDR3 nucleotides are TGTGCCAGCAGCCAACTGTGGGACCAACGGACTAACTATGGCTACACCTTC.

This clonotype has ten or more counts. The chain combines TRBV20-1 with TRBJ1-5; perhaps TRBD1 as D (5 bases). Per the germline V gene, CDR1 is DFQATT and CDR2 is SNEGSKA (reference sequence). Trimming took 4 bases from V and 2 from J, leaving 12 bases between them. The CDR3 has 14 amino acids. The CDR3 DNA reads TGCAGTGCTATTGACGGGGGACGCAATCAGCCCCAGCATTTT. Residues: CSAIDGGRNQPQHF.